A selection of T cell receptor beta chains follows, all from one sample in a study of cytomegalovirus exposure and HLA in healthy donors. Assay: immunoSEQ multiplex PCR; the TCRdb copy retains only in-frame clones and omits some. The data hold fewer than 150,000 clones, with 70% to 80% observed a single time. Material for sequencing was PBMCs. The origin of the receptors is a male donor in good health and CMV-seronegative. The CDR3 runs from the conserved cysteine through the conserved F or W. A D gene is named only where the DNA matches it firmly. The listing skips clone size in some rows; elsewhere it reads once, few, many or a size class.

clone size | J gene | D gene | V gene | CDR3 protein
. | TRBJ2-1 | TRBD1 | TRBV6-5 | CASSRTGRNNEQFF
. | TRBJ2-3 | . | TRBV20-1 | CSAIRTDTQYF
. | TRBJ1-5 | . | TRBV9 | CASSGGGSNQPQHF
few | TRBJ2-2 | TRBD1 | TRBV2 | CAPRGQGDTGELFF
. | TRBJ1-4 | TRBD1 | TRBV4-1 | CASSQVGTGGAGEKLFF
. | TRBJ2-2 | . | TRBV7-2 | CASSLQALLNTGELFF
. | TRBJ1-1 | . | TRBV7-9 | CASSPVEQVNTEAFF
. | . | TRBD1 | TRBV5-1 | CASSFTGQGPYEQYF
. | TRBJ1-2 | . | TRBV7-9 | CASSSAGVAYGYTF
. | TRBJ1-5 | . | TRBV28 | CASSWLGKGNQPQHF
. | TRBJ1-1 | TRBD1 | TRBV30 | CAWKGQALGRGYTEAFF
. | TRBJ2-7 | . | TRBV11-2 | CASSFLQGSYEQYF
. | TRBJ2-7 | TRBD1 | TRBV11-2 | CASSRSGNTGVVLGEQYF
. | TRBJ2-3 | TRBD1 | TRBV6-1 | CASREGTGGTDTQYF
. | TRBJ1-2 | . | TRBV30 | CAWTGKPVYGYTF